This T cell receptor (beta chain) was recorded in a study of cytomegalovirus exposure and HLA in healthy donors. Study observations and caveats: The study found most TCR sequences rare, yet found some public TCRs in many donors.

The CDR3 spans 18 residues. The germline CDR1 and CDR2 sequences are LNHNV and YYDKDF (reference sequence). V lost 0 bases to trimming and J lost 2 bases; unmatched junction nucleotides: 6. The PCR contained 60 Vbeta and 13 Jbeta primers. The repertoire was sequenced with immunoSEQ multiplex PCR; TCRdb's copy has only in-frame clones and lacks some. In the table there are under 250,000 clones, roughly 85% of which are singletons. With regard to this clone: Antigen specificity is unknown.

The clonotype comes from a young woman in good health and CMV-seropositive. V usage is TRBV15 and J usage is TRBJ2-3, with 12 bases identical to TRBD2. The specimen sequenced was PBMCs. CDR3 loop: CATSRDRLAGGSTDTQYF. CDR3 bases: TGTGCCACCAGCAGAGATAGGCTAGCGGGGGGGTCCACAGATACGCAGTATTTT.